A selection of T cell receptor beta chains follows, all from one sample in a study of T cell repertoires in ileal Crohn's disease. Libraries were prepared by immunoSEQ multiplex PCR; TCRdb keeps only in-frame clonotypes and omits some of them. The sample lists fewer than 4,000 clones; more than 75% were seen once. The sequencing input was ileal tissue. These receptors all come from an adult with Crohn's disease. The CDR3 runs from the conserved cysteine through the conserved F or W. Fields, in order: CDR3 length, J gene, clone size, D gene, V gene, CDR3 DNA, CDR3 protein. D genes are given only for firm matches. Some rows mark clone size as missing; the rest say once, few, many or name a class of expanded clone.

CDR3 length: 12
J gene: TRBJ1-5
clone size: NA
D gene: NA
V gene: TRBV2
CDR3 DNA: TGTGCCAGCAGTAGGCAGAATCAGCCCCAGCATTTT
CDR3 protein: CASSRQNQPQHF

CDR3 length: 17
J gene: TRBJ2-7
clone size: once
D gene: NA
V gene: TRBV9
CDR3 DNA: TGTGCCAGCAGCACCCAAGAGGGCGAATTGGGAACCTACGAGCAGTACTTC
CDR3 protein: CASSTQEGELGTYEQYF

CDR3 length: 14
J gene: TRBJ2-7
clone size: NA
D gene: NA
V gene: TRBV18
CDR3 DNA: TGTGCCAGCTCACCACCTCTAGGTCGTTACGAGCAGTACTTC
CDR3 protein: CASSPPLGRYEQYF

CDR3 length: 11
J gene: TRBJ2-1
clone size: NA
D gene: NA
V gene: TRBV29-1
CDR3 DNA: TGCAGCGTTGGACCCAACAATGAGCAGTTCTTC
CDR3 protein: CSVGPNNEQFF

CDR3 length: 15
J gene: TRBJ2-6
clone size: NA
D gene: NA
V gene: TRBV10-3
CDR3 DNA: TGTGCCATCAGTCTGGACAACTCTGGGGCCAACGTCCTGACTTTC
CDR3 protein: CAISLDNSGANVLTF

CDR3 length: 16
J gene: TRBJ2-7
clone size: once
D gene: TRBD2
V gene: TRBV27
CDR3 DNA: TGTGCCAGCAGTTTAGGGACTAGCGGGTTAGGATACGAGCAGTACTTC
CDR3 protein: CASSLGTSGLGYEQYF

CDR3 length: 13
J gene: TRBJ1-2
clone size: NA
D gene: TRBD1
V gene: TRBV29-1
CDR3 DNA: TGCAGCGTAGGGGACAGGTGGGAAGACGGCTACACCTTC
CDR3 protein: CSVGDRWEDGYTF

CDR3 length: 13
J gene: TRBJ2-1
clone size: NA
D gene: NA
V gene: TRBV7-3
CDR3 DNA: TGTGCCAGCAGCTCTTCGGGTCAAGTACAGCAGTTCTTC
CDR3 protein: CASSSSGQVQQFF

CDR3 length: 16
J gene: TRBJ2-1
clone size: NA
D gene: TRBD2
V gene: TRBV10-1
CDR3 DNA: TGCGCCAGCAGTGAGAGGGGACTAGGCTCCTACAATGAGCAGTTCTTC
CDR3 protein: CASSERGLGSYNEQFF

CDR3 length: 14
J gene: TRBJ2-3
clone size: once
D gene: NA
V gene: TRBV15
CDR3 DNA: TGTGCCACCAGCAGAGATCCGAGGGCAGGTACGCAGTATTTT
CDR3 protein: CATSRDPRAGTQYF

CDR3 length: 14
J gene: TRBJ2-4
clone size: NA
D gene: NA
V gene: TRBV6-5
CDR3 DNA: TGTGCCAGCAGTTCTATCGGGCTGGGGAACATTCAGTACTTC
CDR3 protein: CASSSIGLGNIQYF

CDR3 length: 16
J gene: TRBJ1-1
clone size: NA
D gene: NA
V gene: TRBV10-3
CDR3 DNA: TGTGCCATCAGTGAGTCGATAGCTTCGGGGAACACTGAAGCTTTCTTT
CDR3 protein: CAISESIASGNTEAFF

CDR3 length: 14
J gene: TRBJ2-4
clone size: NA
D gene: NA
V gene: TRBV30
CDR3 DNA: TGTGCCGGTTCGGGCTATCTAGCCAAAAACATTCAGTACTTC
CDR3 protein: CAGSGYLAKNIQYF

CDR3 length: 15
J gene: TRBJ2-5
clone size: NA
D gene: TRBD1
V gene: TRBV2
CDR3 DNA: TGTGCCAGCAGGGGAGGGACAGGGGGTTTTGAGACCCAGTACTTC
CDR3 protein: CASRGGTGGFETQYF

CDR3 length: 15
J gene: TRBJ2-1
clone size: NA
D gene: TRBD2
V gene: TRBV7-8
CDR3 DNA: TGTGCCAGCAGCTTAGCGCGGGGGGCATACAATGAGCAGTTCTTC
CDR3 protein: CASSLARGAYNEQFF

CDR3 length: 15
J gene: TRBJ1-1
clone size: NA
D gene: NA
V gene: TRBV7-9
CDR3 DNA: TGTGCCAGCAGCTTACGGATCGAACTGAACACTGAAGCTTTCTTT
CDR3 protein: CASSLRIELNTEAFF

CDR3 length: 13
J gene: TRBJ2-5
clone size: NA
D gene: NA
V gene: TRBV11-2
CDR3 DNA: TGTGCCAGCAGCTTAAGGATGGAAGAGACCCAGTACTTC
CDR3 protein: CASSLRMEETQYF